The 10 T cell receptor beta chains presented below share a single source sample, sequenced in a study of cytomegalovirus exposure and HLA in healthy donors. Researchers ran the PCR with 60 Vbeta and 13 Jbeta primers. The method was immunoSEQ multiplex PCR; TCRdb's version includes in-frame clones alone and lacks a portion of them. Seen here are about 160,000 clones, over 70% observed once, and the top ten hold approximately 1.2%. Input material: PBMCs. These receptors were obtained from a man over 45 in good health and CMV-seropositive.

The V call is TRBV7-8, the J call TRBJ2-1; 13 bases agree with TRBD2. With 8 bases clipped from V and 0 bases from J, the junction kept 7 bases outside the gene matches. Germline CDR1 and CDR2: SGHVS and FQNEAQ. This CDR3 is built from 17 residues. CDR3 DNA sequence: TGTGCCAGCGGACCGGGACTAGCGGGAAACTCCTACAATGAGCAGTTCTTC. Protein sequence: CASGPGLAGNSYNEQFF.

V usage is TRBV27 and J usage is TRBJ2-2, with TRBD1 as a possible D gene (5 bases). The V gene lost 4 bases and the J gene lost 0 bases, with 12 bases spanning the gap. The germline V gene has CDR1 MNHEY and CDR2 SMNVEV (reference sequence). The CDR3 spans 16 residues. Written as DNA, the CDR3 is TGTGCCAGCAGTTCCCAGGGTAGACCGAACACCGGGGAGCTGTTTTTT. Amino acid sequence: CASSSQGRPNTGELFF.

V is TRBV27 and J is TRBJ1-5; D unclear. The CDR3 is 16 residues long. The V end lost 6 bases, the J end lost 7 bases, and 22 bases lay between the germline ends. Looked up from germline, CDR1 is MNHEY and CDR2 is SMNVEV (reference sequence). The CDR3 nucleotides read TGTGCCAGCAGGAGGTATGGGGTTTATGGCGGGCAGCCCCAGCATTTT. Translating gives CASRRYGVYGGQPQHF.

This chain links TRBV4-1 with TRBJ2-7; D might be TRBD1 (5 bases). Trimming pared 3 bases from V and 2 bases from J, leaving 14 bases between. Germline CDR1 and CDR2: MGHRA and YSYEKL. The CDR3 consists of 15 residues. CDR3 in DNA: TGCGCCAGCAGCCACTTTGAGGTAGGGGCCTACGAGCAGTACTTC. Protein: CASSHFEVGAYEQYF.

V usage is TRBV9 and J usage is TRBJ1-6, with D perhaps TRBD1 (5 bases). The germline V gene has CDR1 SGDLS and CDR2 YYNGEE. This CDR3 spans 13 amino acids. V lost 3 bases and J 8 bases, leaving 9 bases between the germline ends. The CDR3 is CASSAAGYSPLHF. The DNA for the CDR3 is TGTGCCAGCAGCGCAGCAGGGTATTCACCCCTCCACTTT.

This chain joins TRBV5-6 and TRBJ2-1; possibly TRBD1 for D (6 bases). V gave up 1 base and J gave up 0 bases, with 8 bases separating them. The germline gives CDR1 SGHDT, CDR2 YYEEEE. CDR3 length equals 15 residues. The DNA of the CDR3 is TGTGCCAGCAGCTTGCTAGGGGGCTCCTACAATGAGCAGTTCTTC. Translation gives CASSLLGGSYNEQFF. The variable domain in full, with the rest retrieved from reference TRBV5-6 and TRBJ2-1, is DAGVTQSPTHLIKTRGQQVTLRCSPKSGHDTVSWYQQALGQGPQFIFQYYEEEERQRGNFPDRFSGHQFPNYSSELNVNALLLGDSALYLCASSLLGGSYNEQFFGPGTRLTVL.

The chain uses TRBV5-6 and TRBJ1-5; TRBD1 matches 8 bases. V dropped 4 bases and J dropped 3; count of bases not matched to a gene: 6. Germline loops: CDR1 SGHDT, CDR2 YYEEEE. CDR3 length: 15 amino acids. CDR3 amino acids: CASSPDRADNQPQHF. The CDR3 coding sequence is TGTGCCAGCAGCCCGGACAGGGCCGACAATCAGCCCCAGCATTTT. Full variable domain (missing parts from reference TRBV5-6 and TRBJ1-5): DAGVTQSPTHLIKTRGQQVTLRCSPKSGHDTVSWYQQALGQGPQFIFQYYEEEERQRGNFPDRFSGHQFPNYSSELNVNALLLGDSALYLCASSPDRADNQPQHFGDGTRLSIL.

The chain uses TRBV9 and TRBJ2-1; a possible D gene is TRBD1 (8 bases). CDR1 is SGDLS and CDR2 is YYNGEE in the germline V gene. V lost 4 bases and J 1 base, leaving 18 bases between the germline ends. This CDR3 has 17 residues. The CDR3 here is CASSPRYRGGSYNEQFF. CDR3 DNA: TGTGCCAGCAGCCCGAGGTACAGGGGGGGATCCTACAATGAGCAGTTCTTC. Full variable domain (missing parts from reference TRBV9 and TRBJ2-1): DSGVTQTPKHLITATGQRVTLRCSPRSGDLSVYWYQQSLDQGLQFLIQYYNGEERAKGNILERFSAQQFPDLHSELNLSSLELGDSALYFCASSPRYRGGSYNEQFFGPGTRLTVL.

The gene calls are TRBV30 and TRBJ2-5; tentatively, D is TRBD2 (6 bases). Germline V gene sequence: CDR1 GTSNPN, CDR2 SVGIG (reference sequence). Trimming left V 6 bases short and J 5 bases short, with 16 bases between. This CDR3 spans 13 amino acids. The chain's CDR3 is CACSPSGGETQYF. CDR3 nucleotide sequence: TGTGCCTGTTCCCCCAGTGGAGGGGAGACCCAGTACTTC.

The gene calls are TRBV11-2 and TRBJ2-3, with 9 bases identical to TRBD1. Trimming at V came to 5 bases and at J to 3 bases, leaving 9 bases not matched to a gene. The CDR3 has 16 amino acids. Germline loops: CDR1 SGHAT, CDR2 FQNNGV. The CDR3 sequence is CASSAHRDRVTDTQYF. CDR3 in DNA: TGTGCCAGCAGCGCACACCGGGACAGGGTTACAGATACGCAGTATTTT.